This T cell receptor (beta chain) comes out of a study of blood T cell repertoires in COVID-19. Study at large: T cells, B-cell-depleted T cells, or PBMCs provided the cDNA or gDNA that served as material.

TCRdb keeps only in-frame clones here, not all; method: immunoSEQ multiplex PCR. The table has approximately 300,000 clones, around 83% seen once. In its sample, this clone was seen once. Mismatch with germline at one junction end may stem from a read error. Germline V CDR1 and CDR2: SGHVS, FQNEAQ. This CDR3 has 12 residues. The chain joins TRBV7-8 to TRBJ1-2; 7 bases fit TRBD1. The specimen was peripheral blood. The clonotype comes from a woman aged 45-59 years with acute or convalescent COVID-19. The CDR3 sequence: CASSLLVGTELF. The DNA of the CDR3 is TGTGCCAGCAGCCTACTAGTGGGGACAGAACTATTT. Supplemented by reference TRBV7-8 and TRBJ1-2, the full variable domain reads GAGVSQSPRYKVAKRGQDVALRCDPISGHVSLFWYQQALGQGPEFLTYFQNEAQLDKSGLPSDRFFAERPEGSVSTLKIQRTQQEDSAVYLCASSLLVGTELFGSGTRLTVV.